The clone carrying this T cell receptor beta chain has only a few counts. Its antigen remains unidentified. Library preparation (for TCRbeta) was performed with unique molecular identifiers. TCRdb used MiXCR to reprocess the PCR reads, holding one entry per CDR3 protein. This sample carries a few hundred thousand distinct CDR3 sequences, around 13% of them seen once, and the ten largest clones take around 2.2%. The data derive from a study of T-cell reconstitution after alpha-beta-depleted transplantation in children. The study, taken as a whole, reports: Expanded graft clones, several hundred of them, were reportedly the source of alpha-beta T cells about two months after transplant.

The V gene's germline CDR1 is KGHDR and CDR2 SFDVKD. V was clipped by 4 bases and J by 4 bases; unmatched bases: 6. The CDR3 contains 16 residues. The rearrangement uses TRBV24-1 and TRBJ1-2, with 12 positions matching TRBD1. The source material was PBMCs, mostly from graft donor cells, sampled 360 days after TCRalphabeta/CD19-depleted stem cell transplant. The origin of this receptor is a male patient younger than 18 who had a stem cell transplant for acute myeloid leukemia, so the T cells may come from the graft donor. The CDR3 DNA follows: TGTGCCACCAGTGACCCCGGGACAGGGGGCCCCTATGGCTACACCTTC. It translates to CATSDPGTGGPYGYTF.